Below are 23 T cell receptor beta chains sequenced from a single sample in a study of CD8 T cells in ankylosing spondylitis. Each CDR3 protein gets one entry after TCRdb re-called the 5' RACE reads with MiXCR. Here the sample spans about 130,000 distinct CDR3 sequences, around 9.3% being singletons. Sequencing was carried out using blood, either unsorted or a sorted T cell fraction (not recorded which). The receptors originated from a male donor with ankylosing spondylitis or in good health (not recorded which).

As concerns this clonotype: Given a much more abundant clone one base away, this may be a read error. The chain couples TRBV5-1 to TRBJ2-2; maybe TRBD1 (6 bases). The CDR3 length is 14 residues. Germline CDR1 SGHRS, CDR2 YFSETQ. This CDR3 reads CASSSGVNTGDLFF. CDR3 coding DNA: TGCGCCAGCAGCTCAGGGGTAAACACCGGGGACCTGTTTTTT.

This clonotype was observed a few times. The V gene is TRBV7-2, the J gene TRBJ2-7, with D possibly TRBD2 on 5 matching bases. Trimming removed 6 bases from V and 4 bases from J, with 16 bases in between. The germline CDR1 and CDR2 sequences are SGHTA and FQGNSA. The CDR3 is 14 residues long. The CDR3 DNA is TGTGCCAGCAGTACAGCGGTCGGGTTTTACGAGCAGTACTTC. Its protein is CASSTAVGFYEQYF.

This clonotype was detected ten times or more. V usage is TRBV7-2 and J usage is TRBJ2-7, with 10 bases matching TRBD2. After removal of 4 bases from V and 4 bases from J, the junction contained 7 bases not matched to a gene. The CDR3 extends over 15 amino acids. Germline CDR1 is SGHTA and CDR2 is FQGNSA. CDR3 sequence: CASSSRTSGPYEQYF. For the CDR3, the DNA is TGTGCCAGCAGCTCCAGGACTAGCGGTCCATACGAGCAGTACTTC. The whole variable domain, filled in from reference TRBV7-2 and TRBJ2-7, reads GAGVSQSPSNKVTEKGKDVELRCDPISGHTALYWYRQSLGQGLEFLIYFQGNSAPDKSGLPSDRFSAERTGGSVSTLTIQRTQQEDSAVYLCASSSRTSGPYEQYFGPGTRLTVT.

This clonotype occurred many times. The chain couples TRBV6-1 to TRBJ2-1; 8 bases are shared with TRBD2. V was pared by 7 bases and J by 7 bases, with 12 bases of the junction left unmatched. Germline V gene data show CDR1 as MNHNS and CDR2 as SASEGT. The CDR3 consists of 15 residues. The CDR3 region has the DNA TGTGCCAGCACTATATTAGCGGGATCCGTGAATGAGCAGTTCTTC. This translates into CASTILAGSVNEQFF.

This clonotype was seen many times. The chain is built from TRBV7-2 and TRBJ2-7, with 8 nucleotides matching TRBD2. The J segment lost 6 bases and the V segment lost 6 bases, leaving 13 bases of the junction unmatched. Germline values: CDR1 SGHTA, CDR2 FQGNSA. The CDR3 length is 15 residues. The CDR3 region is CASRPAGANPGEQYF. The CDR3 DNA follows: TGTGCCAGCAGACCAGCGGGAGCTAACCCCGGCGAGCAGTACTTC.

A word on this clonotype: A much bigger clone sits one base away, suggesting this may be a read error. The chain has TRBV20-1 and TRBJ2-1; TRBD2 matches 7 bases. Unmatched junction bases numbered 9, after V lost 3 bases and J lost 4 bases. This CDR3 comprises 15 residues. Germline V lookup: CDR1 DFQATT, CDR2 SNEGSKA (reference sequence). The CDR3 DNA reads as TGCAGTGCTAGCCATGGACCAGCGGGGTACAATGAGCAGTTCTTC. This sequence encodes CSASHGPAGYNEQFF.

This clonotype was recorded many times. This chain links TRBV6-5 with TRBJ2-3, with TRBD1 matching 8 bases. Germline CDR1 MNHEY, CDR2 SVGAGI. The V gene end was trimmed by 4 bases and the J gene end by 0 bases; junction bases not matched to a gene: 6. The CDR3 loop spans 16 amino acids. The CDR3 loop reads CASSWQGALSTDTQYF. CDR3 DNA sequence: TGTGCCAGCAGTTGGCAGGGGGCGCTCAGCACAGATACGCAGTATTTT.

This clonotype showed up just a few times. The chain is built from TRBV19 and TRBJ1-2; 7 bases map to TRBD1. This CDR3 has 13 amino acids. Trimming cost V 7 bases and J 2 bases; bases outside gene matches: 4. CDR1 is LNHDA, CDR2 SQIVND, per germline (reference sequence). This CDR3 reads CASTPGGNYGYTF. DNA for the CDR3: TGTGCCAGTACCCCAGGGGGAAACTATGGCTACACCTTC.

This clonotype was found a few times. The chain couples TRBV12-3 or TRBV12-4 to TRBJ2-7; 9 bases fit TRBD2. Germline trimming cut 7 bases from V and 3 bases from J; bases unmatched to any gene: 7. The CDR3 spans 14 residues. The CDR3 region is CASKIAGVFYEQYF. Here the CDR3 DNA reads TGTGCCAGCAAAATAGCGGGAGTCTTCTACGAGCAGTACTTC.

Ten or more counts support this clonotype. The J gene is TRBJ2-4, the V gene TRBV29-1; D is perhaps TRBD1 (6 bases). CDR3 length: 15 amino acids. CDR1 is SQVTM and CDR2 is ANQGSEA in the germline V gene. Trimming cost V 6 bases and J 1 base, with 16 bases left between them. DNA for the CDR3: TGCAGCGTAAATCACAGGGCTGGGGCCAAAAACATTCAGTACTTC. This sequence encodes CSVNHRAGAKNIQYF.

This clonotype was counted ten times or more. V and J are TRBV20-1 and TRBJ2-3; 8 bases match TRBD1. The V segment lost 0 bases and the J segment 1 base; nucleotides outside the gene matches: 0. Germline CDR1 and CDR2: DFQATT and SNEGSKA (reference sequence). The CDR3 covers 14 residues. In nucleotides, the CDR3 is TGCAGTGCTAGAGAGGGACAGGGCACAGATACGCAGTATTTT. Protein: CSAREGQGTDTQYF.

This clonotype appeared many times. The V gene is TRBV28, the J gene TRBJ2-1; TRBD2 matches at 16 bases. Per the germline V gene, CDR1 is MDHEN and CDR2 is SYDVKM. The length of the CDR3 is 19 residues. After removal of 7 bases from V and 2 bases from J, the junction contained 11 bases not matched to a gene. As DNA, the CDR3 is TGTGCCAGCACCCTTTCGGGGACTAGCGGGAGGGGCGCCTACAATGAGCAGTTCTTC. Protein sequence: CASTLSGTSGRGAYNEQFF.

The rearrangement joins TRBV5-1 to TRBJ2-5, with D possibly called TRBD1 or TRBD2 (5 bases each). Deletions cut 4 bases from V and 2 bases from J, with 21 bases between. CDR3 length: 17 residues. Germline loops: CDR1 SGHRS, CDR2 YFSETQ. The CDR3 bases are TGCGCCAGCAGCCAGGCCAGACCGGGGCGCCTGCAAGAGACCCAGTACTTC. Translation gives CASSQARPGRLQETQYF.

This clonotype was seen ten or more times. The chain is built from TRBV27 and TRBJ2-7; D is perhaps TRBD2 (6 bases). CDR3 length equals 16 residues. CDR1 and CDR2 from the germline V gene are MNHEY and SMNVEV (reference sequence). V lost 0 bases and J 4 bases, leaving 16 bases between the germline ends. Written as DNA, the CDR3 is TGTGCCAGCAGTTTATCTACGGGGCGGGACGGTTACGAGCAGTACTTC. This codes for CASSLSTGRDGYEQYF.

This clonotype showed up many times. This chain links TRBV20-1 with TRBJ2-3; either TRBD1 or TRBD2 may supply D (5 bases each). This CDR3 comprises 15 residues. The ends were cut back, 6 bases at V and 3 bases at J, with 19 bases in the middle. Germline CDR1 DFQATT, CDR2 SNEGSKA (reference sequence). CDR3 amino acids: CSASTGTVVTDTQYF. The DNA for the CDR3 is TGCAGTGCCAGTACGGGGACGGTCGTAACAGATACGCAGTATTTT.

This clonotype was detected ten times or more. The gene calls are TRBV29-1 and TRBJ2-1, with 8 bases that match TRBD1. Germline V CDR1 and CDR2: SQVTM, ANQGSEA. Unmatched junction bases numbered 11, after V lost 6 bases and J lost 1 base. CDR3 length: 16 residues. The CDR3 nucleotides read TGCAGCGTCGACGGATCGCAGGGGGCTTCCTACAATGAGCAGTTCTTC. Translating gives CSVDGSQGASYNEQFF.

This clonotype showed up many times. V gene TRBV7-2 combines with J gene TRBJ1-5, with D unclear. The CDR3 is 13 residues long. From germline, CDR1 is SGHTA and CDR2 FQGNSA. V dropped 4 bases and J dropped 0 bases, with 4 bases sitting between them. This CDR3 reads CASSSNSNQPQHF. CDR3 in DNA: TGTGCCAGCAGCTCGAATAGCAATCAGCCCCAGCATTTT.

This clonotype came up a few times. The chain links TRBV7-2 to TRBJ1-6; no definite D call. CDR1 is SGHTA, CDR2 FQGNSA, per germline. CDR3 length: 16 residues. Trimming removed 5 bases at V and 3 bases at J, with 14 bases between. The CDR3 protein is CASSPRTSHYNSPLHF. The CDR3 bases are TGTGCCAGCAGCCCCCGGACGAGTCACTATAATTCACCCCTCCACTTT.

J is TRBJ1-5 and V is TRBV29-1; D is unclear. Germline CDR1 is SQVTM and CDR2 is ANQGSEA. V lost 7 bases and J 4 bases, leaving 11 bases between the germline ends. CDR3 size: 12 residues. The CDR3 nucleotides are TGCAGCGCCTCCAATGGTAATCAGCCCCAGCATTTT. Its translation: CSASNGNQPQHF.

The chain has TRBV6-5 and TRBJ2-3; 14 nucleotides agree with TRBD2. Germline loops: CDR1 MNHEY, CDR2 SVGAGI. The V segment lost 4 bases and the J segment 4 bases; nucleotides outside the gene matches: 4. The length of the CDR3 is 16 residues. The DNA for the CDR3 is TGTGCCAGCAGTTCCCTGGGACTAGCGGGAGCAGATACGCAGTATTTT. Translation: CASSSLGLAGADTQYF.

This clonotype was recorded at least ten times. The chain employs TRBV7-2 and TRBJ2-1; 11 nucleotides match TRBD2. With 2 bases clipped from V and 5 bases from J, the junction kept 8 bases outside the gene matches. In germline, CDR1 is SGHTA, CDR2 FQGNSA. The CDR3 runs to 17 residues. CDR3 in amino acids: CASSLYGSGRANNEQFF. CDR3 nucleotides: TGTGCCAGCAGCTTATATGGTAGCGGGAGGGCTAACAATGAGCAGTTCTTC.

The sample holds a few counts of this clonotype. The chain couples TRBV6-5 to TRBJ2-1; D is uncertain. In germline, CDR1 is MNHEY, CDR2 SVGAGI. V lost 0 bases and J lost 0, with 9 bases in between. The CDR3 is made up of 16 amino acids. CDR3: CASSYSKTSSYNEQFF. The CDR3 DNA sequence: TGTGCCAGCAGTTACTCGAAGACAAGCTCCTACAATGAGCAGTTCTTC.

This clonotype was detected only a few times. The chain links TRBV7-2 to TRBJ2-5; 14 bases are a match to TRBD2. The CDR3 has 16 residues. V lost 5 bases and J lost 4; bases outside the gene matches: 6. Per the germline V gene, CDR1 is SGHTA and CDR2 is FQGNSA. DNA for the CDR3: TGTGCCAGCAGCCCGGGGACTAGCGGGAGTACAGAGACCCAGTACTTC. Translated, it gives CASSPGTSGSTETQYF.